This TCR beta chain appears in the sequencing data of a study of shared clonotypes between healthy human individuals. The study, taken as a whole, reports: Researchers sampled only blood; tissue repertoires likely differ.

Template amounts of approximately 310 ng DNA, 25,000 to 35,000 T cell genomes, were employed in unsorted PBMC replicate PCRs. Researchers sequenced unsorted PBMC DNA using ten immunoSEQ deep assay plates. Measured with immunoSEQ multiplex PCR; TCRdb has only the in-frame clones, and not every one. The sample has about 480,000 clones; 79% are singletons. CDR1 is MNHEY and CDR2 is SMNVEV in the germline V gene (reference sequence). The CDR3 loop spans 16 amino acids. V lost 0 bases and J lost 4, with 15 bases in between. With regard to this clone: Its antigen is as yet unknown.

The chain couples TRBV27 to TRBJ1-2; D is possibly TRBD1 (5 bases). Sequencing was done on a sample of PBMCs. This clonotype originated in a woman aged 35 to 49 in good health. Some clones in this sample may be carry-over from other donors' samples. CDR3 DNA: TGTGCCAGCAGTTTATCTGTGGGGCAGAGAGGCTATGGCTACACCTTC. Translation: CASSLSVGQRGYGYTF.